These T cell receptor beta chains were read from a single sample in a study of T cell responses to AZD1222 COVID-19 vaccine. Profiled with immunoSEQ multiplex PCR; TCRdb holds only in-frame clones, not every one. The sample records roughly 120,000 clones, approximately 85% being singletons. Sequencing was performed on peripheral blood, taken 28 days after the second AZD1222 dose. Receptors originate from an adult who received the AZD1222 COVID-19 vaccine. The conserved cysteine and the conserved F or W are not part of the CDR3 here. The D gene is left open where the match is weak. A clone size is listed for some rows: how often the clone was seen (once, few, many), or a class if it is expanded.

j_call v_call clone_size d_call cdr3_aa
TRBJ2-1 TRBV21-1 - - ASSKTSGGYLSYNEQF
TRBJ1-2 TRBV29-1 - - SSTGAGYGYT
TRBJ2-2 TRBV6-6 - - ASSYVDTGELF
TRBJ1-3 TRBV6-6 - - ASSYEVKYSGNTIY
TRBJ1-2 TRBV27 - - ASSSRQQGYT
TRBJ1-2 TRBV11-2 - TRBD1 ASSPRTGGLANYGYT
TRBJ2-1 TRBV12-3/TRBV12-4 once - ASSLAPGAEQF
TRBJ2-3 TRBV6-1 - - ASSEALDTQY
TRBJ1-2 TRBV28 once - ASSLRQGTYGYT
TRBJ2-1 TRBV11-2 - - ASSLDGAGHNEQF
TRBJ2-6 TRBV6-2/TRBV6-3 - TRBD1 ASSYSDRLLGSGANVLT
TRBJ2-3 TRBV2 - - ASSDSGTDTQY
TRBJ2-5 TRBV5-1 - TRBD2 ASSFNRGGARGETQY
TRBJ2-7 TRBV2 - - ASSLDSPGYEQY
TRBJ2-1 TRBV19 - TRBD2 ASSIPRGGQINEQF
TRBJ1-6 TRBV11-2 once TRBD1 ASSGRTGRALGSPLH
TRBJ1-1 TRBV19 once - ASSMVARGTDTEAF
TRBJ2-5 TRBV28 - - ATRAWGDQETQY
TRBJ1-1 TRBV7-2 once TRBD1 ASSPQGDTEAF
TRBJ2-5 TRBV7-9 once TRBD2 ASSLSGGVQETQY
TRBJ2-7 TRBV2 - TRBD1 ASRDRGLYEQY
TRBJ2-7 TRBV10-3 once - AISASNYEQY
TRBJ1-1 TRBV21-1 once - ASKRRRGGMNTEAF
TRBJ2-3 TRBV7-3 - - ASKLTSTDTQY
TRBJ1-1 TRBV28 - - ASSRQLQAF
TRBJ2-1 TRBV10-3 - TRBD2 AIKVTSGGKGEQF
TRBJ1-4 TRBV6-6 - - ASNLGSYNEKLF
TRBJ1-2 TRBV6-5 - - ASRGPDAGSAGYT
TRBJ2-7 TRBV6-5 - - ASSYRSSYEQY
TRBJ1-1 TRBV2 - TRBD1 ASSDDRGLGTEAF
TRBJ1-5 TRBV5-1 - - ASSLGQNQPQH
TRBJ1-6 TRBV4-1 few TRBD1 ASSPRTGGDSPLH
TRBJ2-4 TRBV5-6 - TRBD1 ASSLKGDRVTIQY
TRBJ1-6 TRBV9 - - ASSNPGNSPLH
TRBJ2-3 TRBV21-1 - - ASSKEPRMGQASTDTQY
TRBJ1-5 TRBV21-1 - - ASSKGRGTGKGKPQH
TRBJ1-1 TRBV5-1 - - ASSFSGGGTEAF
TRBJ1-2 TRBV6-5 once - ASSSSSFFGGYT
TRBJ1-2 TRBV5-1 few TRBD1 ASSLAWGQGSSNYGYT
TRBJ2-4 TRBV2 - - ASSSDSDIAKNIQY
TRBJ2-1 TRBV12-3/TRBV12-4 - - ASSLNDNEQF
TRBJ2-7 TRBV12-3/TRBV12-4 - TRBD1 ASSSWTGEQY
TRBJ2-3 TRBV3-1/TRBV3-2 once - ASSRHGTDTQY
TRBJ1-5 TRBV28 - TRBD1 ASSRPDRVNQPQH
TRBJ2-7 TRBV10-3 - TRBD1 ANGQGASYEQY
TRBJ2-6 TRBV5-8 - - ASSLVLSGANVLT
TRBJ2-7 TRBV13 few TRBD1 ASSFTGQGGIYEQY
TRBJ1-6 TRBV19 - - ASKLQGIGSPLH
TRBJ1-6 TRBV13 - TRBD1 ASSTDREWPSALH
TRBJ1-5 TRBV6-2/TRBV6-3 - - ASSYPQGGQPQH
TRBJ2-5 TRBV2 - TRBD2 ASSGGGVETQY
TRBJ2-1 TRBV6-5 few TRBD2 ASVESGVRGEQF
TRBJ1-1 TRBV30 once TRBD1 AWRRGGQGANTEAF